The 17 T cell receptor beta chains below all came from one sample that was sequenced in a study of T cells in Graves' hyperthyroidism and ophthalmopathy. Amplified TCR beta CDR3 regions came from RNA transcripts. First-round RT-PCR with HTBI primers amplified the TCR CDR3 region. TCRdb processed the multiplex PCR reads anew with MiXCR; each CDR3 protein has one entry. The table shows hundreds of thousands of distinct CDR3 sequences, with 16% occurring only once. Sequencing was done on a sample of blood. The receptor source for this set is a woman aged 40 to 55 with Graves' ophthalmopathy.

The genes are TRBV7-8 and TRBJ2-1; 11 nucleotides match TRBD2. V lost 2 bases to trimming and J lost 4 bases; unmatched junction nucleotides: 10. Germline V CDR1 and CDR2: SGHVS, FQNEAQ. This CDR3 contains 18 residues. The CDR3 reads CASSLFPRLAGTYNEQFF. CDR3 coding DNA: TGTGCCAGCAGCTTATTTCCGAGACTAGCGGGGACGTACAATGAGCAGTTCTTC.

This clonotype was seen ten or more times. V and J are TRBV7-9 and TRBJ2-1; D uncertain. Trimming cost V 2 bases and J 0 bases, with 8 bases left between them. Germline V CDR1 and CDR2: SEHNR, FQNEAQ (reference sequence). This CDR3 is built from 15 residues. The CDR3 sequence is CASSLNDVSYNEQFF. The DNA for the CDR3 is TGTGCCAGCAGCTTAAATGACGTCTCCTACAATGAGCAGTTCTTC.

This clonotype was observed at least ten times. The CDR3, as DNA: TGTGCCAGCAGCGACAGGGGCGAGCAGTACTTC. It codes for CASSDRGEQYF. The chain carries TRBV12-3 or TRBV12-4 and TRBJ2-7; 8 bases match TRBD1. The CDR3 runs to 11 residues. Germline trimming cut 6 bases from V and 6 bases from J; bases unmatched to any gene: 1.

This clonotype was counted at least ten times. The rearrangement joins TRBV20-1 to TRBJ2-1; D is unresolved. This CDR3 contains 16 residues. Germline CDR1 reads DFQATT; CDR2 reads SNEGSKA (reference sequence). Trimming left V 1 base short and J 9 bases short, with 22 bases between. Written as DNA, the CDR3 is TGCAGTGCTAGAGTCAGGAGTGACTTCATTTTAAGTGAGCAGTTCTTC. This gives the protein CSARVRSDFILSEQFF.

CDR3 nucleotides: TGCGCCAGCAGCTTTAACCCCTCACTCGAGCAGTACTTC. Encoded protein: CASSFNPSLEQYF. The rearrangement joins TRBV5-1 to TRBJ2-7; D uncertain. CDR1 is SGHRS, CDR2 YFSETQ, per germline. CDR3 length equals 13 residues. V lost 2 bases and J 6 bases, leaving 12 bases between the germline ends. Together with reference TRBV5-1 and TRBJ2-7, the CDR3 gives the full variable domain: KAGVTQTPRYLIKTRGQQVTLSCSPISGHRSVSWYQQTPGQGLQFLFEYFSETQRNKGNFPGRFSGRQFSNSRSEMNVSTLELGDSALYLCASSFNPSLEQYFGPGTRLTVT.

This clonotype showed up many times. V usage is TRBV30 and J usage is TRBJ1-2, with a possible D match to TRBD1 (5 bases). The V gene lost 0 bases and the J gene lost 0 bases, with 14 bases spanning the gap. Germline CDR1 GTSNPN, CDR2 SVGIG (reference sequence). The CDR3 runs 16 residues. This CDR3 reads CAWSVLSPTANYGYTF. CDR3 DNA sequence: TGTGCCTGGAGTGTACTTTCCCCGACAGCTAACTATGGCTACACCTTC. Drawing the rest from reference TRBV30 and TRBJ1-2, the complete variable domain is SQTIHQWPATLVQPVGSPLSLECTVEGTSNPNLYWYRQAAGRGLQLLFYSVGIGQISSEVPQNLSASRPQDRQFILSSKKLLLSDSGFYLCAWSVLSPTANYGYTFGSGTRLTVV.

This clonotype was picked up many times. The gene calls are TRBV2 and TRBJ2-2; 10 bases are shared with TRBD2. Germline CDR1 and CDR2: SNHLY and FYNNEI. J gave up 7 bases and V 0 bases, and 11 bases lay outside the gene matches. There are 18 residues in the CDR3. The CDR3: CASSEASFELAGIGELFF. CDR3 DNA: TGTGCCAGCAGTGAAGCGAGTTTCGAACTAGCGGGAATCGGGGAGCTGTTTTTT. Full variable domain (missing parts from reference TRBV2 and TRBJ2-2): EPEVTQTPSHQVTQMGQEVILRCVPISNHLYFYWYRQILGQKVEFLVSFYNNEISEKSEIFDDQFSVERPDGSNFTLKIRSTKLEDSAMYFCASSEASFELAGIGELFFGEGSRLTVL.

V is TRBV24-1 and J is TRBJ2-3, with 12 bases matching TRBD2. The CDR3 has 18 residues. V shed 3 bases, J shed 0 bases, and the junction held 6 bases outside the gene matches. The germline gives CDR1 KGHDR, CDR2 SFDVKD. CDR3 residues: CATSDTRLAGASTDTQYF. The CDR3 nucleotides are TGTGCCACCAGTGATACACGACTAGCGGGAGCTAGCACAGATACGCAGTATTTT.

This clonotype was found many times. This rearrangement joins TRBV18 to TRBJ2-5, with D hard to call. Germline loops: CDR1 KGHSH, CDR2 LQKENI. V lost 1 base and J lost 5, with 5 bases in between. There are 12 residues in the CDR3. The CDR3 loop reads CASSPRRETQYF. CDR3 bases: TGTGCCAGCTCACCACGCCGGGAGACCCAGTACTTC.

This clonotype was recorded at least ten times. The chain employs TRBV12-3 or TRBV12-4 and TRBJ2-1, with TRBD1 as a possible D gene (6 bases). Trimming took off 3 bases at V and 2 bases at J, with 8 bases between the two ends. The CDR3 extends over 14 amino acids. In DNA, the CDR3 is TGTGCCAGCAGTTTGGGGGCAGCCTACAATGAGCAGTTCTTC. It yields the protein CASSLGAAYNEQFF.

This clonotype showed up many times. This chain joins TRBV2 and TRBJ2-3, with D possibly TRBD2 on 5 matching bases. CDR1 and CDR2 (germline): SNHLY, FYNNEI. The ends were cut back, 7 bases at V and 0 bases at J, with 11 bases in the middle. The CDR3 runs 14 residues. CDR3 amino acids: CASTFTGSTDTQYF. DNA of the CDR3: TGTGCCAGCACCTTCACGGGGAGCACAGATACGCAGTATTTT.

V and J are TRBV7-2 and TRBJ2-7; 12 bases fit TRBD2. CDR1 and CDR2 (germline): SGHTA, FQGNSA. V shed 3 bases and J 1 base; nucleotides not matched to a gene: 1. This CDR3 has 15 residues. CDR3 sequence reads: CASSFTSGRSYEQYF. The CDR3 bases are TGTGCCAGCAGCTTTACTAGCGGGAGGTCCTACGAGCAGTACTTC.

This clonotype has ten or more counts. The chain carries TRBV28 and TRBJ2-5; 7 bases agree with TRBD2. The CDR3 spans 12 residues. Germline-derived CDR1 and CDR2 are MDHEN and SYDVKM. V trimming: 5 bases; J trimming: 3 bases; junction bases outside the gene matches: 0. The CDR3 protein is CASSTSEETQYF. CDR3 coding DNA: TGTGCCAGCAGTACTAGCGAAGAGACCCAGTACTTC.

This clonotype came up a few times. The gene calls are TRBV15 and TRBJ2-4; a weak D match, TRBD2 (7 bases). This CDR3 comprises 17 residues. Per germline, CDR1 LNHNV and CDR2 YYDKDF (reference sequence). V lost 0 bases to trimming and J lost 2 bases, with 14 bases between them. This CDR3 is CATSRDTGGRTKNIQYF. The CDR3 bases are TGTGCCACCAGCAGAGATACGGGGGGCCGGACCAAAAACATTCAGTACTTC.

This clonotype was counted between two and nine times. V usage is TRBV4-1 and J usage is TRBJ2-7; TRBD2 agrees at 11 bases. The germline gives CDR1 MGHRA, CDR2 YSYEKL. V shed 5 bases, J shed 3 bases, and the junction held 6 bases outside the gene matches. The CDR3 totals 15 residues. CDR3 nucleotides: TGCGCCAGCAGCGGACTAGCGGGTGGGAACTACGAGCAGTACTTC. Translated: CASSGLAGGNYEQYF.

A few counts support this clonotype. The genes are TRBV6-2 or TRBV6-3 and TRBJ2-1, with 8 bases lining up with TRBD1. Trimming at V came to 8 bases and at J to 10 bases, leaving 16 bases not matched to a gene. Germline CDR1 is MNHEY and CDR2 is SVGEGT. This CDR3 is built from 15 residues. CDR3 loop: CASGANPGGSNEQFF. DNA for the CDR3: TGTGCCAGCGGCGCTAATCCAGGGGGCTCGAACGAGCAGTTCTTC.

This clonotype showed up many times. V gene TRBV6-1 combines with J gene TRBJ2-3, with D perhaps TRBD1 or TRBD2 (5 bases each). Germline CDR1 reads MNHNS; CDR2 reads SASEGT. V was cut by 1 base and J by 5 bases, with 13 bases left in between. The CDR3 covers 15 residues. CDR3 sequence: CASSEERGSGDTQYF. CDR3 nucleotide sequence: TGTGCCAGCAGTGAAGAGAGGGGCTCAGGAGATACGCAGTATTTT.